This record covers a single T cell receptor (beta chain). Its target is not known. The CDR3 runs 16 residues. V lost 5 bases, J lost 6 bases, and 21 bases lay in between. Per germline, CDR1 SGHTA and CDR2 FQGNSA. Each TCR beta cDNA library carried unique molecular identifiers. Roughly 510,000 cDNA molecules were recovered from an input of 1 to 10 million T cells. One entry per CDR3 protein, called by TCRdb with MiXCR from the PCR reads. Among about 770,000 distinct CDR3 sequences listed, about 45% were seen once. This sample was taken from a study of post-analysis software for immune sequencing data. Study context: Relapsing-remitting, secondary progressive and progressive-relapsing forms made up the multiple sclerosis disease courses. Findings of the study overall: The five TRBV segments detected at higher frequency in patients than in controls included TRBV5-6, TRBV5-1 and TRBV20-1.

The chain recombines TRBV7-2 with TRBJ2-3; D may be TRBD2 (5 bases). Sequences were obtained from blood. This clonotype was sampled from a girl aged 10 to 17 with multiple sclerosis. CDR3 in amino acids: CASSTRTVIFRDTQYF. CDR3 in DNA: TGTGCCAGCAGCACGAGGACTGTGATTTTTAGGGATACGCAGTATTTT.